Listed below are T cell receptor beta chains from one sample, sequenced in a study of blood T cell repertoires in COVID-19. Clones were sequenced by immunoSEQ multiplex PCR, and TCRdb holds only the in-frame ones, with some missing. The data hold approximately 300,000 clones, with 85% observed a single time. Specimen: PBMCs or T cells enriched from blood (not recorded which). The receptors shown here come from a woman in her 30s who had been exposed to COVID-19. Each CDR3 is given with its conserved first and last residue. D genes are given only for firm matches. Clone sizes are given selectively: once, few, many, or a class where the clone is expanded.

v_call: TRBV7-9
clone_size: NA
j_call: TRBJ2-3
d_call: NA
cdr3_aa: CASSPYSDTQYF
cdr3_nt: TGTGCCAGCAGCCCCTATTCAGATACGCAGTATTTT

v_call: TRBV6-5
clone_size: NA
j_call: TRBJ1-1
d_call: TRBD1
cdr3_aa: CASSYGTGRTEAFF
cdr3_nt: TGTGCCAGCAGTTACGGGACAGGGCGAACTGAAGCTTTCTTT

v_call: TRBV5-1
clone_size: NA
j_call: TRBJ2-5
d_call: NA
cdr3_aa: CASTRSAELQETQYF
cdr3_nt: TGCGCCAGCACCCGAAGCGCGGAGCTCCAAGAGACCCAGTACTTC

v_call: TRBV9
clone_size: NA
j_call: TRBJ2-1
d_call: TRBD2
cdr3_aa: CASSVATSTSGPYNEQFF
cdr3_nt: TGTGCCAGCAGCGTAGCTACGTCGACTAGCGGTCCCTACAATGAGCAGTTCTTC

v_call: TRBV3-1/TRBV3-2
clone_size: NA
j_call: TRBJ2-7
d_call: NA
cdr3_aa: CASSQESGGLWDEQYF
cdr3_nt: TGTGCCAGCAGCCAAGAATCTGGCGGTCTTTGGGACGAGCAGTACTTC

v_call: TRBV7-6
clone_size: NA
j_call: TRBJ2-7
d_call: NA
cdr3_aa: CASSLAGAHEQYF
cdr3_nt: TGTGCCAGCAGCTTAGCGGGGGCTCACGAGCAGTACTTC

v_call: TRBV7-9
clone_size: NA
j_call: TRBJ1-5
d_call: NA
cdr3_aa: CASSRGQEGNQPQHF
cdr3_nt: TGTGCCAGCAGCCGAGGGCAGGAGGGTAATCAGCCCCAGCATTTT

v_call: TRBV29-1
clone_size: NA
j_call: TRBJ1-2
d_call: NA
cdr3_aa: CSVREAYGYTF
cdr3_nt: TGCAGCGTCCGGGAGGCCTATGGCTACACCTTC

v_call: TRBV9
clone_size: NA
j_call: TRBJ1-2
d_call: TRBD1
cdr3_aa: CASSVGWDRIYYTF
cdr3_nt: TGTGCCAGCAGCGTAGGCTGGGACAGGATTTACTACACCTTC

v_call: TRBV19
clone_size: NA
j_call: TRBJ2-7
d_call: TRBD2
cdr3_aa: CASRHGGGSYEQYF
cdr3_nt: TGTGCCAGTAGGCACGGCGGGGGTTCCTACGAGCAGTACTTC

v_call: TRBV2
clone_size: NA
j_call: TRBJ1-2
d_call: NA
cdr3_aa: CAQQGLSYGYTF
cdr3_nt: TGTGCCCAGCAGGGACTGAGTTATGGCTACACCTTC

v_call: TRBV7-9
clone_size: few
j_call: TRBJ2-7
d_call: TRBD1
cdr3_aa: CASSLTPTGTAYEQYF
cdr3_nt: TGTGCCAGCAGCTTAACCCCAACCGGGACAGCCTACGAGCAGTACTTC

v_call: TRBV28
clone_size: NA
j_call: TRBJ2-7
d_call: TRBD1
cdr3_aa: CASSVYRTGSYEQYF
cdr3_nt: TGTGCCAGCAGTGTGTACCGGACAGGGTCATACGAGCAGTACTTC

v_call: TRBV30
clone_size: NA
j_call: TRBJ1-2
d_call: NA
cdr3_aa: CAWSGGPGYGYTF
cdr3_nt: TGTGCCTGGAGTGGCGGCCCCGGCTATGGCTACACCTTC

v_call: TRBV5-1
clone_size: NA
j_call: TRBJ2-5
d_call: NA
cdr3_aa: CASSSGGSQETQYF
cdr3_nt: TGCGCCAGCAGCTCGGGGGGCTCTCAAGAGACCCAGTACTTC

v_call: TRBV6-5
clone_size: NA
j_call: TRBJ1-4
d_call: TRBD1
cdr3_aa: CASSNRDSVGEKLFF
cdr3_nt: TGTGCCAGCAGTAACCGGGACAGCGTGGGGGAAAAACTGTTTTTT

v_call: TRBV28
clone_size: NA
j_call: TRBJ1-1
d_call: NA
cdr3_aa: CASSLQYLGKNTEAFF
cdr3_nt: TGTGCCAGCAGTTTACAGTACCTAGGCAAGAACACTGAAGCTTTCTTT

v_call: TRBV30
clone_size: NA
j_call: TRBJ2-7
d_call: TRBD1
cdr3_aa: CAWSAQDRVSSEQYF
cdr3_nt: TGTGCCTGGAGTGCACAGGACAGGGTATCTTCCGAGCAGTACTTC

v_call: TRBV7-7
clone_size: NA
j_call: TRBJ2-2
d_call: NA
cdr3_aa: CASTFRQETGELFF
cdr3_nt: TGTGCTAGCACCTTCAGACAGGAAACCGGGGAGCTGTTTTTT

v_call: TRBV5-4
clone_size: once
j_call: TRBJ2-7
d_call: NA
cdr3_aa: CASSPTGSTYEQYF
cdr3_nt: TGTGCCAGCAGTCCAACCGGGTCCACCTACGAGCAGTACTTC

v_call: TRBV6-5
clone_size: few
j_call: TRBJ1-1
d_call: NA
cdr3_aa: CASRPRENTEAFF
cdr3_nt: TGTGCCAGCAGGCCCCGAGAGAACACTGAAGCTTTCTTT

v_call: TRBV19
clone_size: NA
j_call: TRBJ2-7
d_call: NA
cdr3_aa: CASSIGESYEQYF
cdr3_nt: TGTGCCAGTAGTATAGGAGAATCCTACGAGCAGTACTTC

v_call: TRBV4-1
clone_size: NA
j_call: TRBJ2-1
d_call: TRBD2
cdr3_aa: CASSRSGGDHNEQFF
cdr3_nt: TGCGCCAGCAGCCGTAGCGGGGGGGACCACAATGAGCAGTTCTTC

v_call: TRBV5-4
clone_size: NA
j_call: TRBJ1-2
d_call: TRBD1
cdr3_aa: CASSLDGQGTNYGYTF
cdr3_nt: TGTGCCAGCAGCTTGGATGGACAGGGGACTAACTATGGCTACACCTTC

v_call: TRBV27
clone_size: NA
j_call: TRBJ1-5
d_call: TRBD1
cdr3_aa: CASSSRTGYQPQHF
cdr3_nt: TGTGCCAGCAGTTCGCGGACAGGGTATCAGCCCCAGCATTTT

v_call: TRBV4-2
clone_size: NA
j_call: TRBJ2-7
d_call: NA
cdr3_aa: CASSRVVYEQYF
cdr3_nt: TGTGCCAGCAGCCGCGTGGTGTACGAGCAGTACTTC

v_call: TRBV4-3
clone_size: NA
j_call: TRBJ1-6
d_call: NA
cdr3_aa: CASSQVLGGAGKSSPLHF
cdr3_nt: TGCGCCAGCAGCCAAGTTCTGGGAGGGGCGGGAAAGAGTTCACCCCTCCACTTT

v_call: TRBV5-1
clone_size: NA
j_call: TRBJ1-5
d_call: TRBD1
cdr3_aa: CASSLAGQGEQPQHF
cdr3_nt: TGCGCCAGCAGCTTGGCCGGACAGGGAGAACAGCCCCAGCATTTT

v_call: TRBV27
clone_size: once
j_call: TRBJ2-1
d_call: TRBD2
cdr3_aa: CASSQSGGAGNEQFF
cdr3_nt: TGTGCCAGCAGCCAGAGCGGGGGGGCAGGAAATGAGCAGTTCTTC

v_call: TRBV11-3
clone_size: NA
j_call: TRBJ2-7
d_call: TRBD1
cdr3_aa: CASSLWTGYEQYF
cdr3_nt: TGTGCCAGCAGCTTGTGGACAGGTTACGAGCAGTACTTC

v_call: TRBV18
clone_size: NA
j_call: TRBJ1-2
d_call: NA
cdr3_aa: CASSPTDSGYGYTF
cdr3_nt: TGTGCCAGCTCACCAACAGACTCAGGGTATGGCTACACCTTC

v_call: TRBV11-2
clone_size: NA
j_call: TRBJ1-6
d_call: TRBD1
cdr3_aa: CASSFRTGGVGNSPLHF
cdr3_nt: TGTGCCAGCAGCTTTCGTACAGGGGGCGTAGGTAATTCACCCCTCCACTTT

v_call: TRBV5-4
clone_size: NA
j_call: TRBJ2-7
d_call: TRBD2
cdr3_aa: CASSLVAGEQYF
cdr3_nt: TGTGCCAGCAGCTTGGTAGCGGGGGAGCAGTACTTC

v_call: TRBV2
clone_size: NA
j_call: TRBJ1-2
d_call: NA
cdr3_aa: CASTRDTYGYTF
cdr3_nt: TGTGCCAGCACCCGGGACACCTATGGCTACACCTTC